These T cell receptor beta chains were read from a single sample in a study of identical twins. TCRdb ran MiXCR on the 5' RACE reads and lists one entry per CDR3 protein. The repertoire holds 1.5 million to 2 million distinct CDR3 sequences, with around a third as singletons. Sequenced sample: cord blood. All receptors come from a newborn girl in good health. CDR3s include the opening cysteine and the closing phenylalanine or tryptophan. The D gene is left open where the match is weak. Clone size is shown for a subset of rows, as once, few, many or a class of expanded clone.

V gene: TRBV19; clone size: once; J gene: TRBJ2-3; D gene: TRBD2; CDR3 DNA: TGTGCCACCACTAGCGTTGTTCGCACAGATACGCAGTATTTT; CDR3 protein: CATTSVVRTDTQYF
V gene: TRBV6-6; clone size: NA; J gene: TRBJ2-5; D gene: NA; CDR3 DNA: TGTGCCAACAGTTACTCGATCCAGGCCGAGACCCAGTACTTC; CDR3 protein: CANSYSIQAETQYF
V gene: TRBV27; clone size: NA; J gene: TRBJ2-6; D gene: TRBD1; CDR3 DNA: TGTGCCAGCAGTAAAATTGACAGGGGTGGGGCCAACGTCCTGACTTTC; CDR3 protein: CASSKIDRGGANVLTF
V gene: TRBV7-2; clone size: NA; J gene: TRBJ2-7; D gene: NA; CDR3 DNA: TGTGCCAGCAGCCCCCACTTCCAGGTGGGGTTAACCTACGAGCAGTACTTC; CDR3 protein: CASSPHFQVGLTYEQYF
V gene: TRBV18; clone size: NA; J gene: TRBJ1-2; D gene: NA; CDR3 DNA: TGTGCCAGCTCACCAGGCCAGGGAACGAGCTATGGCTACACCTTC; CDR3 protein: CASSPGQGTSYGYTF
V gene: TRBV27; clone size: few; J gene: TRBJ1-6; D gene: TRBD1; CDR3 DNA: TGTGCCAGCAGCCTTATCCCACAGGGGGAGGGTTCACCCCTCCACTTT; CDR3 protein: CASSLIPQGEGSPLHF
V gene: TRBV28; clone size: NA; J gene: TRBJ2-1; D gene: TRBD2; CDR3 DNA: TGTGCCAGCAGTTTATGGGACAGGGGACTAGCGGGAGTGAATGAGCAGTTCTTC; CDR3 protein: CASSLWDRGLAGVNEQFF
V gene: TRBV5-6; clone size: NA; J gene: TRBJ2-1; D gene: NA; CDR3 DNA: TGTGCCAGCAGCTTGGTGGCCCTCATGGCCCCAACAGCAACTGGTGAGCAGTTCTTC; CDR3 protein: CASSLVALMAPTATGEQFF
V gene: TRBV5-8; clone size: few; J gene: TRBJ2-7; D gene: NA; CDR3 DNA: TGTGCCAGCACCGCCGGCGGGACCTCCTACGAGCAGTACTTC; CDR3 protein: CASTAGGTSYEQYF
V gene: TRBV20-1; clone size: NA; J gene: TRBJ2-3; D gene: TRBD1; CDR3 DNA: TGCAGTGCTAGGGCGACAGGGGTCACAGATACGCAGTATTTT; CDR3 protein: CSARATGVTDTQYF
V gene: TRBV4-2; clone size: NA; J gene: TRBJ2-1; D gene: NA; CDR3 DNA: TGTGCCAGCAGCCAACCTTACAATGAGCAGTTCTTC; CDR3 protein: CASSQPYNEQFF
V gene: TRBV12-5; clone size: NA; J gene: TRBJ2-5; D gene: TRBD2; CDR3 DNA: TGTGCTAGTGGTTTGGTATTGCGGGGGGCCCAAGAGACCCAGTACTTC; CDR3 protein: CASGLVLRGAQETQYF
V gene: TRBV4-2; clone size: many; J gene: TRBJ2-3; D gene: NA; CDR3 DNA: TGTGCCAGCAGTGGACTGAGGTCAGATACGCAGTATTTT; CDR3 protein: CASSGLRSDTQYF
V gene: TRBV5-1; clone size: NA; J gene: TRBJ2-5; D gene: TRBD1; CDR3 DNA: TGCGCCAGCAGCTTAGGGGGCCAAGAGACCCAGTCCTTC; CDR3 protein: CASSLGGQETQSF
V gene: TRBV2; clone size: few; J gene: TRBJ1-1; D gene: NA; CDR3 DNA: TGTGCCAGGACAGGAGACACTGAAGCTTTCTTT; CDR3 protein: CARTGDTEAFF
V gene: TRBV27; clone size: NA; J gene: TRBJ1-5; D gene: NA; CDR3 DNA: TGTGCCAGCAGAGGGGACCGGTTTTCTGGTCAGCCCCAGCATTTT; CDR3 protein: CASRGDRFSGQPQHF